This record covers a single T cell receptor beta chain. Its antigen is currently unknown. This specimen comes from a study of shared clonotypes between healthy human individuals. The study's findings and limits: Clonotypes that were shared across a handful of donors made up approximately 5% of naive CD4 clonotypes.

TCRdb's copy holds only in-frame clones and misses some; the assay was immunoSEQ multiplex PCR. The sample has over 300,000 clones, about nine tenths seen once; the top ten hold 15% to 20%. Sequencing used memory CD8+ T cells sorted from blood. Subset indicated: CD45RO+ cells pooled with CCR7-negative TemRA cells. The sequence was collected from a man younger than 35 in good health.

In nucleotides, the CDR3 is TGTGCCAGCAGCTTGGGTACGGGGACCCAGTACTTC. This codes for CASSLGTGTQYF. V gene TRBV7-8 combines with J gene TRBJ2-5; D is unclear. The V gene's germline CDR1 is SGHVS and CDR2 FQNEAQ. The CDR3 covers 12 residues. V was pared by 3 bases and J by 7 bases, with 9 bases between.